The entry below describes one T cell receptor (beta chain). Trimming took off 2 bases at V and 1 base at J, with 5 bases between the two ends. CDR3 length: 14 amino acids. Germline loops: CDR1 SEHNR, CDR2 FQNEAQ (reference sequence). This record belongs to a study of blood T cell repertoires in COVID-19. Study information: Sources were T cells, B-cell-depleted T cells, or PBMCs; the material itself was cDNA or gDNA.

Method: immunoSEQ multiplex PCR; TCRdb's copy keeps in-frame clones and lacks some. The sample records 110,000 to 150,000 clones, approximately 85% being singletons. The chain joins TRBV7-9 to TRBJ2-2; D remains ambiguous. Sequenced material: peripheral blood. The sequence derives from a man in his fifties with acute or convalescent COVID-19. The DNA for the CDR3 is TGTGCCAGCAGCTTACGAGGGAACACCGGGGAGCTGTTTTTT. Encoded protein: CASSLRGNTGELFF.